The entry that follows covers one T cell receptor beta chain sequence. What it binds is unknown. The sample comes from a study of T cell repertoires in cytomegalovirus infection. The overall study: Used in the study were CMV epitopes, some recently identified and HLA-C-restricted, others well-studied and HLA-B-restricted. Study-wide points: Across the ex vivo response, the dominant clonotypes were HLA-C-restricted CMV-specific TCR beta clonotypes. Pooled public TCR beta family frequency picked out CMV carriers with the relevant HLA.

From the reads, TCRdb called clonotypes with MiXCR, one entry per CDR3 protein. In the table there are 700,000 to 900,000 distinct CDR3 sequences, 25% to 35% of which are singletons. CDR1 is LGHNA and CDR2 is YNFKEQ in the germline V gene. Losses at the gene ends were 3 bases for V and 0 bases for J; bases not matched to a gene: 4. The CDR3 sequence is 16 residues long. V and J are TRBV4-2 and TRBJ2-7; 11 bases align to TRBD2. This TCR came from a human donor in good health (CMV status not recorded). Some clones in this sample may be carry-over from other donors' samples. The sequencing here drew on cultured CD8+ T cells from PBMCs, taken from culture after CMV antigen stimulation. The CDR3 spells CASSHATSGSSYEQYF. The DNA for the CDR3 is TGTGCCAGCAGCCATGCCACTAGCGGGAGCTCCTACGAGCAGTACTTC.